This T cell receptor (beta chain) was documented in a study of CD8+CD57+ T cells in acquired aplastic anemia. Looking at the study overall: Yields of DNA that came from sorted CD4+ and CD8+ cells averaged about 3.3 ug.

The template used for profiling TCR beta VDJ and CDR3 was genomic DNA. TCRdb re-derived calls from the reads in MiXCR, one entry per CDR3 protein. The sample contains 310,000 or so distinct CDR3 sequences, roughly 59% of which appear only once. Of note for this clonotype: Its specificity is unknown.

Only patients with CD8+CD57+ cell expansion on flow cytometry were chosen for sequencing. At blood sampling, none of the patients had yet received therapy. The CDR3 contains 14 residues. V was trimmed by 0 bases and J by 4 bases, leaving 10 bases between them. The V gene's germline CDR1 is SGHNT and CDR2 YYREEE (reference sequence). Study-wide points: For CD8+ Simpson's diversity, patients and controls showed no significant difference. The number of CD8+ CDR3 sequences shared by patients and controls was around 30.

The TCR was taken from a human donor with aplastic anemia. Sequenced input: sorted CD4+, CD8+, or CD8+CD57+ T cells (not recorded which) from PBMCs. The V call is TRBV5-4, the J call TRBJ1-2; D is unclear. CDR3 residues: CASSLDRAIYGYTF. The CDR3 DNA reads as TGTGCCAGCAGCTTGGATAGGGCAATCTATGGCTACACCTTC.